Presented here are 11 T cell receptor beta chains from one specimen sequenced in a study of identical twins. TCRdb ran MiXCR on the 5' RACE reads and lists one entry per CDR3 protein. The sample includes roughly 260,000 distinct CDR3 sequences, more than 12% of them seen just once. The sample consisted of memory (CD45RO+) T cells sorted from blood. The receptors stem from a woman aged 18-29 years in good health.

The V and J genes are TRBV19 and TRBJ1-2; unclear D gene. Trimming pared 10 bases from V and 5 bases from J, leaving 17 bases between. Germline values: CDR1 LNHDA, CDR2 SQIVND (reference sequence). The CDR3 sequence is 13 residues long. The CDR3 reads CATRPRLGYGYTF. The CDR3 coding sequence is TGTGCCACCCGACCCCGGTTAGGGTATGGCTACACCTTC.

This clonotype was found a few times. This rearrangement joins TRBV5-1 to TRBJ2-2, with 9 nucleotides matching TRBD2. CDR1 and CDR2 from the germline V gene are SGHRS and YFSETQ. The CDR3 extends over 15 amino acids. After removal of 3 bases from V and 5 bases from J, the junction contained 5 bases not matched to a gene. CDR3 coding DNA: TGCGCCAGCAGCTGGCTAGCGGGGAGGACCGGGGAGCTGTTTTTT. It specifies CASSWLAGRTGELFF.

This sequence joins TRBV7-2 and TRBJ2-1, with D unclear. The V gene lost 0 bases and the J gene lost 2 bases, with 8 bases spanning the gap. CDR1 is SGHTA and CDR2 is FQGNSA in the germline V gene. The CDR3 spans 15 residues. For the CDR3, the DNA is TGTGCCAGCAGCTTAGCGTCCCCAACCTACAATGAGCAGTTCTTC. This gives the protein CASSLASPTYNEQFF.

The J gene is TRBJ1-5, the V gene TRBV7-2; TRBD1 might be the D (6 bases). V shed 4 bases and J shed 5 bases, with 12 bases lying between them. CDR1 SGHTA and CDR2 FQGNSA come from the germline V gene. This CDR3 comprises 14 residues. CDR3 coding DNA: TGTGCCAGCAGCTACCGAGGGGGAGATCAGCCCCAGCATTTT. Translation gives CASSYRGGDQPQHF.

This clonotype was counted many times. V usage is TRBV29-1 and J usage is TRBJ2-7, with D possibly being TRBD1 or TRBD2 (7 bases each). V was cut by 0 bases and J by 1 base, with 19 bases left in between. The germline gives CDR1 SQVTM, CDR2 ANQGSEA. The CDR3 sequence is 17 residues long. CDR3 DNA sequence: TGCAGCGTTGAAGATCGAGGGGGCGGGGGCCTTTCCTACGAGCAGTACTTC. Translating it yields CSVEDRGGGGLSYEQYF.

This clonotype was found a few times. The chain couples TRBV7-3 to TRBJ2-1, with TRBD2 identical over 7 bases. V was pared by 7 bases and J by 6 bases, with 15 bases of the junction left unmatched. Germline lookup yields CDR1 SGHTA and CDR2 FQGTGA. This CDR3 is 16 amino acids long. This CDR3 is CASKKTGGGKSNEQFF. DNA for the CDR3: TGTGCCAGCAAGAAAACTGGGGGGGGGAAGTCCAATGAGCAGTTCTTC.

The CDR3 is CASSSLDATETLNTIYF. The DNA for the CDR3 is TGTGCCAGCAGTTCTCTTGACGCGACAGAAACCCTAAACACCATATATTTT. V is TRBV12-3 or TRBV12-4 and J is TRBJ1-3; TRBD1 might be the D (5 bases). The CDR3 runs to 17 residues. Trimming took 4 bases from V and 6 from J, leaving 22 bases between them.

V is TRBV3-1 and J is TRBJ2-3, with 7 nucleotides matching TRBD2. The length of the CDR3 is 16 residues. Unmatched junction bases numbered 8, after V lost 3 bases and J lost 2 bases. Per germline, CDR1 LGHDT and CDR2 YNNKEL (reference sequence). The CDR3 sequence is CASSHAPAGYTDTQYF. The CDR3 DNA reads as TGTGCCAGCAGCCACGCCCCAGCGGGGTACACAGATACGCAGTATTTT.

This clonotype was counted ten times or more. The chain joins TRBV20-1 to TRBJ1-2; no clear D. Trimming left V 5 bases short and J 0 bases short, with 16 bases between. This CDR3 contains 15 residues. Germline CDR1 reads DFQATT; CDR2 reads SNEGSKA (reference sequence). The CDR3 DNA reads TGCAGTGCTTCCTACTACGCGAACCCTAACTATGGCTACACCTTC. It specifies CSASYYANPNYGYTF.

This clonotype has just a few counts. The chain is built from TRBV6-2 or TRBV6-3 and TRBJ2-2; D gene unclear. Trimming removed 3 bases at V and 7 bases at J, with 9 bases between. The CDR3 totals 13 residues. The germline V gene encodes CDR1 MNHEY and CDR2 SVGEGT. The CDR3 DNA follows: TGTGCCAGCAGTTATACGAGCAGCGGGGAGCTGTTTTTT. Protein: CASSYTSSGELFF.

The chain uses TRBV2 and TRBJ2-3, with D perhaps matching TRBD2 (5 bases). This CDR3 comprises 14 residues. Trimming removed 4 bases at V and 0 bases at J, with 8 bases between. The germline gives CDR1 SNHLY, CDR2 FYNNEI. For the CDR3, the DNA is TGTGCCAGCAGTGTAGGGAGCAGCACAGATACGCAGTATTTT. This codes for CASSVGSSTDTQYF.